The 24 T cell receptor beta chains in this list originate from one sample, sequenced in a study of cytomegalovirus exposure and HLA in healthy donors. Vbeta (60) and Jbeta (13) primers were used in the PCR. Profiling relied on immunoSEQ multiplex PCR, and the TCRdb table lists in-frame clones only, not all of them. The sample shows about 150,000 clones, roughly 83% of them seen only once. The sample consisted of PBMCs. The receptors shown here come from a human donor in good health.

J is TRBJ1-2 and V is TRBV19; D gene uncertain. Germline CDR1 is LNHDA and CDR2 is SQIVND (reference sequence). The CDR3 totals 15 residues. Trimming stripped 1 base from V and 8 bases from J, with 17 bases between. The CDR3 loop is CASSIVEGKSGGYTF. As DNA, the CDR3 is TGTGCCAGTAGTATAGTAGAGGGAAAGAGCGGCGGCTACACCTTC.

The CDR3, as DNA: TGTGCTAGTGGTTTGGGCAGGGGCGGAGAGACCCAGTACTTC. Translation gives CASGLGRGGETQYF. The chain has TRBV12-5 and TRBJ2-5; the D gene is possibly TRBD1 (6 bases). The CDR3 is made up of 14 amino acids. CDR1 is LGHNT, CDR2 FRNRAP, per germline. V was cut by 1 base and J by 4 bases, with 10 bases left in between. Filled out from reference TRBV12-5 and TRBJ2-5, the complete variable domain reads DARVTQTPRHKVTEMGQEVTMRCQPILGHNTVFWYRQTMMQGLELLAYFRNRAPLDDSGMPKDRFSAEMPDATLATLKIQPSEPRDSAVYFCASGLGRGGETQYFGPGTRLLVL.

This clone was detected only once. The CDR3 spells CASSPLTGMGYEQYF. The CDR3 region has the DNA TGTGCCAGCTCACCTTTGACCGGGATGGGCTACGAGCAGTACTTC. V and J are TRBV18 and TRBJ2-7, with TRBD2 as a possible D gene (5 bases). The germline CDR1 and CDR2 sequences are KGHSH and LQKENI. The V end lost 3 bases, the J end lost 3 bases, and 15 bases lay between the germline ends. The CDR3 is 15 amino acids.

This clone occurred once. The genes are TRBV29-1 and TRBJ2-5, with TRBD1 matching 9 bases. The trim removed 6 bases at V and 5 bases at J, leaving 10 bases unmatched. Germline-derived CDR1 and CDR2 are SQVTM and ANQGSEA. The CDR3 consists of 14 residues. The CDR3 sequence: CSVGGQGGSETQYF. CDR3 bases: TGCAGCGTCGGGGGACAGGGAGGGTCCGAGACCCAGTACTTC.

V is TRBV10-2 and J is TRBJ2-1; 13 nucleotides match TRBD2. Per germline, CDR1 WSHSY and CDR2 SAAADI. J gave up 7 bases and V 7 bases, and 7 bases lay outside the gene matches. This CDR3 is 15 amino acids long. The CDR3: CASTRTSGSGNEQFF. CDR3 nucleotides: TGCGCCAGCACCCGGACTAGCGGGAGCGGTAATGAGCAGTTCTTC.

The CDR3 nucleotides are TGTGCCAGCATCCTACCGACAGGGCTAGAGGCTGGGGCCAACGTCCTGACTTTC. Its translation is CASILPTGLEAGANVLTF. This sequence joins TRBV7-9 and TRBJ2-6; 7 bases align to TRBD1. The V gene end was trimmed by 7 bases and the J gene end by 2 bases; junction bases not matched to a gene: 14. This CDR3 is 18 amino acids long. Germline assignment: CDR1 SEHNR and CDR2 FQNEAQ (reference sequence).

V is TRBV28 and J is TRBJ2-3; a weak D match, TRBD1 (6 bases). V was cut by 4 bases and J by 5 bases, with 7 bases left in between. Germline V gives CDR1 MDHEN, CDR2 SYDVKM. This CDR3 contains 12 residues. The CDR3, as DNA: TGTGCCAGCAGTTCAGGGGTAGATACGCAGTATTTT. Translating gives CASSSGVDTQYF.

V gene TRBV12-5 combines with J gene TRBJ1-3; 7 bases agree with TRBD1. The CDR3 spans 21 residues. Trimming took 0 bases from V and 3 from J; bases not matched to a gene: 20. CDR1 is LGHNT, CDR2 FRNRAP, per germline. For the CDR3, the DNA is TGTGCTAGTGGTTTGGTCCAATGGGACAGAATCTCCACTACGTTTGGAAACACCATATATTTT. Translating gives CASGLVQWDRISTTFGNTIYF.

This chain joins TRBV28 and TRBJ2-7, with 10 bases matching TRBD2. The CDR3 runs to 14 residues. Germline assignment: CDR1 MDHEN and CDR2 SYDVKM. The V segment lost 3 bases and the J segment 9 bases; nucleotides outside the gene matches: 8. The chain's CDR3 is CASSFSSGRARQYF. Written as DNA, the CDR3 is TGTGCCAGCAGTTTTTCAAGCGGGAGGGCGAGGCAGTACTTC. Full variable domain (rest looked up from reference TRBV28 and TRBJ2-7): DVKVTQSSRYLVKRTGEKVFLECVQDMDHENMFWYRQDPGLGLRLIYFSYDVKMKEKGDIPEGYSVSREKKERFSLILESASTNQTSMYLCASSFSSGRARQYFGPGTRLTVT.

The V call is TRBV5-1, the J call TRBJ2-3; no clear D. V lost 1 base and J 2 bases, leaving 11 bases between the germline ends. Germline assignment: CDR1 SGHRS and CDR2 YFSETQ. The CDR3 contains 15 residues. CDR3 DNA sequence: TGCGCCAGCAGCTTGTCGTCAGGCTCCACAGATACGCAGTATTTT. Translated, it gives CASSLSSGSTDTQYF.

The CDR3 reads CASMEDYEQYF. CDR3 DNA: TGTGCCAGCATGGAGGACTACGAGCAGTACTTC. This chain connects TRBV7-9 to TRBJ2-7; a possible D gene is TRBD2 (5 bases). V lost 7 bases to trimming and J lost 3 bases, with 7 bases between them. CDR1 and CDR2 (germline): SEHNR, FQNEAQ (reference sequence). The CDR3 loop spans 11 amino acids.

The CDR3 bases are TGCGCCAGCAGCCAACATTGGACTAGCGGGACCTCCTACGAGCAGTACTTC. Translating it yields CASSQHWTSGTSYEQYF. The chain combines TRBV4-1 with TRBJ2-7; the match to TRBD2 covers 12 bases. Trimming removed 2 bases from V and 0 bases from J; junction bases left unmatched: 5. The CDR3 runs to 17 residues. CDR1 and CDR2 from the germline V gene are MGHRA and YSYEKL.

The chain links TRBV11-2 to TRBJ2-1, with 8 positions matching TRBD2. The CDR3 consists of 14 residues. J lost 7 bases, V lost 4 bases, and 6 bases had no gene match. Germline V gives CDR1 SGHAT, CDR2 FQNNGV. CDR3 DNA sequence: TGTGCCAGCAGCTGGGGGCGGGGGGCTAATGAGCAGTTCTTC. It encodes CASSWGRGANEQFF.

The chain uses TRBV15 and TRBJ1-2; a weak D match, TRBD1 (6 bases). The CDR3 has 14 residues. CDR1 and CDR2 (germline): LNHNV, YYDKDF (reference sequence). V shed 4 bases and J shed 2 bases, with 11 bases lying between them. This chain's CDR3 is CATSTETGNYGYTF. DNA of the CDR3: TGTGCCACCAGCACAGAGACAGGAAACTATGGCTACACCTTC.

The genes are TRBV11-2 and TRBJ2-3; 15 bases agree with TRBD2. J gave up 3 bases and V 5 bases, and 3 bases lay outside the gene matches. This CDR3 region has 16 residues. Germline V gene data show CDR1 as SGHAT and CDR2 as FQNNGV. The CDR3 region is CASSRTSGGVTDTQYF. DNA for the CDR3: TGTGCCAGCAGCCGGACTAGCGGGGGGGTAACAGATACGCAGTATTTT.

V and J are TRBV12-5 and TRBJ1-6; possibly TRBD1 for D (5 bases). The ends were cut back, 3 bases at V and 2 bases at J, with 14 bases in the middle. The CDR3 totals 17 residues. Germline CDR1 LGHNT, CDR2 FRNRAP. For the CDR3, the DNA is TGTGCTAGTGGTTTCGGGAGGGGCGCCCCCTATAATTCACCCCTCCACTTT. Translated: CASGFGRGAPYNSPLHF. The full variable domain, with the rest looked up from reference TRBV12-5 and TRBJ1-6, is DARVTQTPRHKVTEMGQEVTMRCQPILGHNTVFWYRQTMMQGLELLAYFRNRAPLDDSGMPKDRFSAEMPDATLATLKIQPSEPRDSAVYFCASGFGRGAPYNSPLHFGNGTRLTVT.

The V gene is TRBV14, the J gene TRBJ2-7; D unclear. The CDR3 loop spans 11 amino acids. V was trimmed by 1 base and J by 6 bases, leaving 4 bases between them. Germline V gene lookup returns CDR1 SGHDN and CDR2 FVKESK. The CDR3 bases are TGTGCCAGCAGCCAAGCTATCGAGCAGTACTTC. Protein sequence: CASSQAIEQYF.

This CDR3 is CASSWNGQGGGYGYTF. The CDR3 nucleotides read TGTGCCAGTAGCTGGAATGGACAGGGAGGAGGGTATGGCTACACCTTC. The chain combines TRBV19 with TRBJ1-2; 8 nucleotides line up with TRBD1. Germline CDR1 LNHDA, CDR2 SQIVND (reference sequence). This CDR3 spans 16 amino acids. V lost 6 bases, J lost 5 bases, and 14 bases stayed unmatched.

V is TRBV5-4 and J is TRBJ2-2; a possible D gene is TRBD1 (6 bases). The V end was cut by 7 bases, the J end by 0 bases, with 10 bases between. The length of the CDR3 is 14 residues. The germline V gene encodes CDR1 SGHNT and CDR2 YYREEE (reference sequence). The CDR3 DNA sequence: TGTGCCAGCTCCGCAGGGGCGAACACCGGGGAGCTGTTTTTT. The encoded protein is CASSAGANTGELFF.

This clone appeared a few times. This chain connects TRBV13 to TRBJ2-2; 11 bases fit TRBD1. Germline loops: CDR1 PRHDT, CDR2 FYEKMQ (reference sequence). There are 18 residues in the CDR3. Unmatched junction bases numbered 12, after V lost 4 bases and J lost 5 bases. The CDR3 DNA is TGTGCCAGCAGCTCCAGTCTCGGGGGGACAGGGGGGACCGGGGAGCTGTTTTTT. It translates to CASSSSLGGTGGTGELFF.

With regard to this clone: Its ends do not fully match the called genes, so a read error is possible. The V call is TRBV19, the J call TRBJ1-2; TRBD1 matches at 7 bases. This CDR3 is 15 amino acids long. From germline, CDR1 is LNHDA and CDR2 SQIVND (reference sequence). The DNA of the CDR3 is TGCGTAGGGGAGAAGACCCTGGGACAGATCTATGGCTACACCTTC. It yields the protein CVGEKTLGQIYGYTF.

The CDR3 sequence: CASSLLAAGNNEQFF. DNA for the CDR3: TGTGCCAGCAGTTTACTAGCCGCGGGTAACAATGAGCAGTTCTTC. The gene calls are TRBV27 and TRBJ2-1; a weak D match, TRBD2 (5 bases). The V and J ends lost 2 bases and 5 bases respectively, with 13 bases between them. This CDR3 has 15 residues. The V gene's germline CDR1 is MNHEY and CDR2 SMNVEV (reference sequence).

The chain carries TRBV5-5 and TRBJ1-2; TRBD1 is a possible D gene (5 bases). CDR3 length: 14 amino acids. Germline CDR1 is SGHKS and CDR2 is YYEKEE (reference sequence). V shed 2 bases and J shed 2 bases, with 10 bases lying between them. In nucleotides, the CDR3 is TGTGCCAGCAGCTTCAACCAGGGAAACTATGGCTACACCTTC. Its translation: CASSFNQGNYGYTF.

The CDR3, as DNA: TGTGCCAGCAGCTTCGGGACAGGGGGCTGCTACGAGCAGTACTTC. Translation: CASSFGTGGCYEQYF. The rearrangement joins TRBV5-6 to TRBJ2-7, with 12 bases lining up with TRBD1. CDR3 length equals 15 residues. The V and J ends lost 2 bases and 3 bases, in that order; junction bases with no gene match: 3. The V gene's germline CDR1 is SGHDT and CDR2 YYEEEE.